These 15 T cell receptor beta chains were all obtained from the same sample, sequenced in a study of Graves' ophthalmopathy and Graves' hyperthyroidism. From RNA, the CDR3 regions of TCR beta chains were amplified and sequenced. First-round RT-PCR used HTBI primers; second-round multiplex PCR followed. TCRdb re-derived calls from the multiplex PCR reads in MiXCR, one entry per CDR3 protein. The repertoire holds about 1.1 million distinct CDR3 sequences, with about 38% as singletons. The sequenced material came from peripheral blood or thyroid tissue (not recorded which). Receptors originate from an adult man with Graves' hyperthyroidism.

The table lists this clonotype with many counts. The chain is built from TRBV20-1 and TRBJ1-1; 11 positions match TRBD1. This CDR3 has 14 amino acids. J was trimmed by 4 bases and V by 1 base; bases with no gene match: 2. In germline, CDR1 is DFQATT, CDR2 SNEGSKA (reference sequence). The CDR3 DNA reads as TGCAGTGCTAGAGTCGGGACAGGGGGCACTGAAGCTTTCTTT. As protein: CSARVGTGGTEAFF.

J is TRBJ2-7 and V is TRBV24-1; TRBD1 is a possible D gene (5 bases). Trimming removed 5 bases at V and 2 bases at J, with 18 bases between. Germline V gene data show CDR1 as KGHDR and CDR2 as SFDVKD. The CDR3 runs to 16 residues. The CDR3 nucleotides read TGTGCCACCAGTGCTAGAGACCTAACAGGAACCTACGAGCAGTACTTC. Translating it yields CATSARDLTGTYEQYF.

The CDR3 DNA reads TGTGCCAGCGTCTGGGACAGGGGGTCCGGGGAGCTGTTTTTT. This translates into CASVWDRGSGELFF. The chain couples TRBV6-1 to TRBJ2-2, with 11 bases lining up with TRBD1. There are 14 residues in the CDR3. Germline lookup yields CDR1 MNHNS and CDR2 SASEGT. V dropped 8 bases and J dropped 6; count of bases not matched to a gene: 5.

About this clonotype: This may arise from a read error, as a much more abundant clone is one base away. The gene calls are TRBV5-6 and TRBJ1-4; D is possibly TRBD1 (5 bases). Germline loops: CDR1 SGHDT, CDR2 YYEEEE. The ends were cut back, 4 bases at V and 5 bases at J, with 12 bases in the middle. This CDR3 has 14 residues. CDR3: CASSPGTKNEKLFF. CDR3 nucleotides: TGTGCCAGCAGCCCCGGGACCAAAAATGAAAAACTGTTTTTT.

This clonotype was seen a few times. The chain carries TRBV7-8 and TRBJ2-5; D not resolved. This CDR3 has 14 amino acids. Trimming left V 2 bases short and J 5 bases short, with 12 bases between. Germline-derived CDR1 and CDR2 are SGHVS and FQNEAQ. This CDR3 is CASSLPWAGETQYF. DNA for the CDR3: TGTGCCAGCAGCTTACCGTGGGCCGGGGAGACCCAGTACTTC.

A word on this clonotype: This may stem from a read error, because a much larger clone lies one nucleotide away. The CDR3 spells CATQANTGELFF. Written as DNA, the CDR3 is TGTGCCACCCAGGCGAACACCGGGGAGCTGTTTTTT. J is TRBJ2-2 and V is TRBV10-3, with D uncertain. The ends were cut back, 10 bases at V and 0 bases at J, with 6 bases in the middle. This CDR3 spans 12 amino acids. Germline values: CDR1 ENHRY, CDR2 SYGVKD.

This clonotype has only a few counts. V is TRBV25-1 and J is TRBJ2-3; D is uncertain. The germline CDR1 and CDR2 sequences are MGHDK and SYGVNS. Trimming took off 1 base at V and 4 bases at J, with 18 bases between the two ends. The CDR3 has 17 residues. The CDR3 here is CASSEFKGTFSSDTQYF. For the CDR3, the DNA is TGTGCCAGCAGTGAATTTAAGGGCACGTTTTCCTCAGATACGCAGTATTTT.

This clonotype has just a few counts. This chain links TRBV6-5 with TRBJ2-5, with D unresolved. Trimming stripped 5 bases from V and 9 bases from J, with 16 bases between. Germline CDR1 MNHEY, CDR2 SVGAGI. The CDR3 sequence is 13 residues long. Written as DNA, the CDR3 is TGTGCCAGCAGTGATTCTGTGAACGTGGCCCAGTACTTC. Translated, it gives CASSDSVNVAQYF.

The V call is TRBV3-1, the J call TRBJ1-2; D unresolved. V gave up 1 base and J gave up 5 bases, with 5 bases separating them. The V gene's germline CDR1 is LGHDT and CDR2 YNNKEL (reference sequence). The CDR3 totals 12 residues. The DNA of the CDR3 is TGTGCCAGCAGCCAAGCTGATTATGGCTACACCTTC. It specifies CASSQADYGYTF.

A word on this clonotype: Being one base from a much bigger clone, this may be a read error. This chain joins TRBV4-2 and TRBJ1-2, with D uncertain. This CDR3 is 14 amino acids long. In germline, CDR1 is LGHNA, CDR2 YNFKEQ. The CDR3: CAGSQDRGERGYTF. The CDR3 DNA is TGTGCCGGCAGCCAAGATCGTGGGGAGCGTGGCTACACCTTC.

The rearrangement joins TRBV27 to TRBJ1-4; maybe TRBD1 (6 bases). Germline CDR1 is MNHEY and CDR2 is SMNVEV (reference sequence). V lost 6 bases to trimming and J lost 0 bases, with 11 bases between them. CDR3 length: 15 residues. The CDR3 loop reads CASSRGTTTNEKLFF. CDR3 in DNA: TGTGCCAGCAGCAGGGGAACAACAACTAATGAAAAACTGTTTTTT.

The sample holds a few counts of this clonotype. This chain uses TRBV19 with TRBJ1-6; TRBD1 might be the D (5 bases). The ends were cut back, 5 bases at V and 9 bases at J, with 17 bases in the middle. CDR1 is LNHDA and CDR2 is SQIVND in the germline V gene (reference sequence). This CDR3 is built from 15 residues. Here the CDR3 reads CASSAFWGRSSPLHF. CDR3 DNA: TGTGCCAGTAGTGCGTTTTGGGGACGGAGTTCACCCCTCCACTTT.

This clonotype has only a few counts. V gene TRBV14 combines with J gene TRBJ2-7; 8 positions agree with TRBD2. V was clipped by 4 bases and J by 5 bases; unmatched bases: 7. The CDR3 is 14 residues long. Germline values: CDR1 SGHDN, CDR2 FVKESK. This chain's CDR3 is CASSPRGGIDEQYF. CDR3 DNA sequence: TGTGCCAGCAGCCCCCGGGGGGGTATAGACGAGCAGTACTTC.

This clonotype was seen more than once but under ten times. This chain links TRBV6-5 with TRBJ2-2; maybe TRBD2 (6 bases). This CDR3 comprises 14 residues. From germline, CDR1 is MNHEY and CDR2 SVGAGI. V was shortened by 6 bases and J by 6 bases, with 14 bases between the two germline ends. The CDR3 region has the DNA TGTGCCAGCAGAGTAGCGGAAGACTCCGGGGAGCTGTTTTTT. It yields the protein CASRVAEDSGELFF.

In nucleotides, the CDR3 is TGTGCCATCAGTTTCCGGGACGCCAACTACGAGCAGTACTTC. It is translated as CAISFRDANYEQYF. V and J are TRBV10-3 and TRBJ2-7, with D perhaps TRBD1 or TRBD2 (5 bases each). Trimming stripped 5 bases from V and 3 bases from J, with 14 bases between. This CDR3 is built from 14 residues. CDR1 is ENHRY and CDR2 is SYGVKD in the germline V gene.